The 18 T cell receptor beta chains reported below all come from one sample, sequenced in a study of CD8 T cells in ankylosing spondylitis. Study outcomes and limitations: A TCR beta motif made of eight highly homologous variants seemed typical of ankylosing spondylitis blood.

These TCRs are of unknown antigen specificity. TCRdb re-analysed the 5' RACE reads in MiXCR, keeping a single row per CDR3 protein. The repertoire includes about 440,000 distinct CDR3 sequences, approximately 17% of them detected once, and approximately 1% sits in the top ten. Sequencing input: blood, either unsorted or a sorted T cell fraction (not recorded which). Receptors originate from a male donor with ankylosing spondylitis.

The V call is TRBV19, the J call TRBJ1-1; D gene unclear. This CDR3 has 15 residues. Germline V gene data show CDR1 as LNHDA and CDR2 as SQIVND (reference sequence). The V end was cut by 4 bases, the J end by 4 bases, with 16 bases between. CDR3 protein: CASSSLAAGFTEAFF. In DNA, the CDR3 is TGTGCCAGTAGTAGCCTTGCCGCAGGATTCACTGAAGCTTTCTTT.

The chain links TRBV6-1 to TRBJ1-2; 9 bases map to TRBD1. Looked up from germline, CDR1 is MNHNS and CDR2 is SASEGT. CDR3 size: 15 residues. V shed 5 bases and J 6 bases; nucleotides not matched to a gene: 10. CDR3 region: CASSQPGQGGNGYTF. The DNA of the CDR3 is TGTGCCAGCAGTCAACCGGGACAGGGTGGCAATGGCTACACCTTC.

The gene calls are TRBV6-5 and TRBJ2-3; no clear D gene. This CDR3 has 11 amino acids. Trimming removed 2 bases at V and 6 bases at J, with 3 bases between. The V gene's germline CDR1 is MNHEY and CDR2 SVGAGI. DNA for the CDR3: TGTGCCAGCAGTTACCTGGATACGCAGTATTTT. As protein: CASSYLDTQYF.

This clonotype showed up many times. In nucleotides, the CDR3 is TGTGCCAGCAGTCTTGAATGGGTATCTGAAAAACTGTTTTTT. This gives the protein CASSLEWVSEKLFF. J is TRBJ1-4 and V is TRBV12-3 or TRBV12-4, with D uncertain. V was cut by 5 bases and J by 7 bases, with 14 bases left in between. The CDR3 runs 14 residues.

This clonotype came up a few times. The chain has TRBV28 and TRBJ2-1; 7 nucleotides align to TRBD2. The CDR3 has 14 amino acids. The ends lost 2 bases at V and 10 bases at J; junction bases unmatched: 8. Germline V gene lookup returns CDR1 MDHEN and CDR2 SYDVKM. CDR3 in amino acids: CASSLGAGGKEQFF. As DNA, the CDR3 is TGTGCCAGCAGTTTAGGGGCCGGGGGGAAGGAGCAGTTCTTC.

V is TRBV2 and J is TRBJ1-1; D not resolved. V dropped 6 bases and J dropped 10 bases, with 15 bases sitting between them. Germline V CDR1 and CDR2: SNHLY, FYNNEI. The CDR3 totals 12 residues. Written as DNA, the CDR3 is TGTGCCAGCAGCGACAATCGACGCGGAGCTTTCTTT. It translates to CASSDNRRGAFF. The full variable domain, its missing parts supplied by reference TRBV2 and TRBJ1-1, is EPEVTQTPSHQVTQMGQEVILRCVPISNHLYFYWYRQILGQKVEFLVSFYNNEISEKSEIFDDQFSVERPDGSNFTLKIRSTKLEDSAMYFCASSDNRRGAFFGQGTRLTVV.

The CDR3 DNA is TGTGCCAGCAGCCCCCAGGGTTCTGCCTATGGCTACACCTTC. This translates into CASSPQGSAYGYTF. The V and J genes are TRBV2 and TRBJ1-2; D might be TRBD1 (5 bases). V dropped 6 bases and J dropped 4 bases, with 15 bases sitting between them. Germline loops: CDR1 SNHLY, CDR2 FYNNEI. The CDR3 length is 14 residues.

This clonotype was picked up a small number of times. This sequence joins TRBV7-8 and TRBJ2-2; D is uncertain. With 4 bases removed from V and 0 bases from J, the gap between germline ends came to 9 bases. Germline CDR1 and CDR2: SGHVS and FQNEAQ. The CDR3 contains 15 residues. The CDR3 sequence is CASSSNYANTGELFF. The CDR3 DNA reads TGTGCCAGCAGCTCGAACTATGCGAACACCGGGGAGCTGTTTTTT.

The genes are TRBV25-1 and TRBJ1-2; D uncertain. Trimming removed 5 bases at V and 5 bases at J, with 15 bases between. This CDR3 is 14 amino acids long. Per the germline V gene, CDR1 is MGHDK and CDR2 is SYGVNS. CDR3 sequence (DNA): TGTGCCAGCAGTCCGGGCAGCCTAGGGTATGGCTACACCTTC. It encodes CASSPGSLGYGYTF.

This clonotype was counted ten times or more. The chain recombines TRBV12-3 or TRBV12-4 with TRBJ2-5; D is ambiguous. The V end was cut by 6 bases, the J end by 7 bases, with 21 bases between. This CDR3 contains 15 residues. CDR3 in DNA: TGTGCCAGCAGCCCCGCTCATCTAGGAACTGCGACCCAGTACTTC. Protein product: CASSPAHLGTATQYF.

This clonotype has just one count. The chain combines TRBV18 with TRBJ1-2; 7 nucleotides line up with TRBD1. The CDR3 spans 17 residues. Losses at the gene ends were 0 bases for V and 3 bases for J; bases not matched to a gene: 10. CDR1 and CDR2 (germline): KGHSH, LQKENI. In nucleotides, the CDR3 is TGTGCCAGCTCACCACCCGCCCTGACAGGGTGGGACTATGGCTACACCTTC. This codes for CASSPPALTGWDYGYTF.

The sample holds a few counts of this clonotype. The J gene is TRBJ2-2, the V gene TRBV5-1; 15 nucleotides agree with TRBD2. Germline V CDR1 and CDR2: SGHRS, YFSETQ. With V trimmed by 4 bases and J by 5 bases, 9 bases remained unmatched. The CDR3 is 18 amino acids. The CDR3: CASSMGLAGGPPTGELFF. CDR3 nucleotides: TGCGCCAGCAGCATGGGACTAGCGGGGGGCCCGCCTACCGGGGAGCTGTTTTTT.

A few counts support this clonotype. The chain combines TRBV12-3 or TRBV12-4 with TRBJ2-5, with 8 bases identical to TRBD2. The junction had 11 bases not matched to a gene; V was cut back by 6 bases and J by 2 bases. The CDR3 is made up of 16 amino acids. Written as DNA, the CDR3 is TGTGCCAGCAGCCCCGGGGTAGCGGGGACTCAAGAGACCCAGTACTTC. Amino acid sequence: CASSPGVAGTQETQYF.

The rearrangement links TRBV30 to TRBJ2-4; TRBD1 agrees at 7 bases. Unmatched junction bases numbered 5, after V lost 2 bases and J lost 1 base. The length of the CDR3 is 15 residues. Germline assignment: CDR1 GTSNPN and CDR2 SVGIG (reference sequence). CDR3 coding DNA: TGTGCCTGGAGTTCACTGGACAGGGCCAAAAACATTCAGTACTTC. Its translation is CAWSSLDRAKNIQYF.

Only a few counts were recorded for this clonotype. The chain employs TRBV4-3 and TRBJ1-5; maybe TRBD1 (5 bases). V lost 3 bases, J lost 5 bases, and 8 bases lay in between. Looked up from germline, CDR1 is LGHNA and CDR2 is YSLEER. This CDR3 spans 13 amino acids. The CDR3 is CASSHGADQPQHF. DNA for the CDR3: TGCGCCAGCAGCCATGGGGCAGATCAGCCCCAGCATTTT.

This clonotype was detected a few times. CDR3 bases: TGTGCCATAGGGGAGGGGGGCAGGGGGAACACTGAAGCTTTCTTT. This translates into CAIGEGGRGNTEAFF. This chain connects TRBV10-3 to TRBJ1-1, with D possibly TRBD1 on 6 matching bases. V dropped 9 bases and J dropped 1 base, with 18 bases sitting between them. This CDR3 is built from 15 residues. The V gene's germline CDR1 is ENHRY and CDR2 SYGVKD.

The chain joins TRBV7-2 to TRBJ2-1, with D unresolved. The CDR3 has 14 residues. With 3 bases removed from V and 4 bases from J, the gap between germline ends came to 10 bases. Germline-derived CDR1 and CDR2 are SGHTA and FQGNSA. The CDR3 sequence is CASSLGILYNEQFF. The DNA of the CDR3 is TGTGCCAGCAGCTTGGGGATCTTGTACAATGAGCAGTTCTTC.

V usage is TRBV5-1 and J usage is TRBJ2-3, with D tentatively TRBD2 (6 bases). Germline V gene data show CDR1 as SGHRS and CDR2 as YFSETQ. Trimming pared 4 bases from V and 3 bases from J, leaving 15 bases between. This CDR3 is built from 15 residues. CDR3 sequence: CASSHTGVGTDTQYF. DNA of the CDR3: TGCGCCAGCAGCCACACGGGGGTCGGGACAGATACGCAGTATTTT.